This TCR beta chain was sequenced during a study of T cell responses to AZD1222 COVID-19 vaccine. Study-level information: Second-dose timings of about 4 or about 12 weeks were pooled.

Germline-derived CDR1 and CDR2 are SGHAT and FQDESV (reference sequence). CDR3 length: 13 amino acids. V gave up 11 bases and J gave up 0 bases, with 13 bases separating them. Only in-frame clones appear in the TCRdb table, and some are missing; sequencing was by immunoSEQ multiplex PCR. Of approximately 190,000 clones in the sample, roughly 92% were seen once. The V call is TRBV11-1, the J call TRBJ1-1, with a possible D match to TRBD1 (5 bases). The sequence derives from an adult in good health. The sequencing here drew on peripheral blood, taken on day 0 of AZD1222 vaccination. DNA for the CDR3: TGTGCCTGTCGGGGCTACATGAACACTGAAGCTTTCTTT. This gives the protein CACRGYMNTEAFF.